This T cell receptor (beta chain) was profiled in a study of T cell clusters in autoimmune cytopenias. TRB rearrangements were amplified by touch-down multiplex PCR with mixed TRB-A/B primers. TCRdb re-called the multiplex PCR reads; one entry per CDR3 protein, DNA not given. There are about 5,600 distinct CDR3 sequences in the sample, with 2.5% to 3% held by the top ten. According to its frequency, this clonotype is medium-sized (0.01 to 0.1%). TRB was amplified from roughly 250 ng of peripheral blood genomic DNA per sample. Germline loops: CDR1 LNHDA, CDR2 SQIVND (reference sequence). The CDR3 sequence is 15 residues long. The data were also submitted as part of a second study, on T cell repertoires in aging, cancer and after chemotherapy. That study reports: Loss of evenness, beyond lost richness, contributed to age-related TCR diversity decline in cancer patients.

The chain joins TRBV19 to TRBJ1-1; TCRdb designates TRBD1, a call that cannot be tested without DNA. This sequence originates from a human donor in good health. The sequenced material came from peripheral blood. The CDR3 sequence is CASSIGPGWNTEAFF.